This TCR beta chain was identified during a study of Graves' ophthalmopathy and Graves' hyperthyroidism. Study findings and constraints: Sensitivity reached 85% to 90% and specificity about 81% for a 13-signature model separating ophthalmopathy from stable hyperthyroidism.

In its sample, this clonotype was seen many times. What it recognizes is unknown. From RNA, the CDR3 regions of TCR beta chains were amplified and sequenced. HTBI-primed first-round RT-PCR preceded second-round multiplex PCR. TCRdb analysed the multiplex PCR reads with MiXCR anew, one entry per CDR3 protein. Of under 350,000 distinct CDR3 sequences in the sample, roughly 15% are singletons; the top ten hold around 12%. Germline V CDR1 and CDR2: LGHDT, YNNKEL (reference sequence). The length of the CDR3 is 14 residues. Losses at the gene ends were 2 bases for V and 7 bases for J; bases not matched to a gene: 7. Pregnancy or lactation, uncontrolled infections and other autoimmune diseases were grounds for excluding patients. Clinical symptoms, serum thyroxine, TRAb, thyroid ultrasound and orbital computed tomography determined diagnosis. Fresh peripheral blood, 10 ml, was the PBMC source.

The chain employs TRBV3-1 and TRBJ1-1; 7 bases match TRBD1. Sequencing used peripheral blood. The sequence was collected from an adult man with Graves' ophthalmopathy. CDR3 sequence reads: CASSQPGTENEAFF. The CDR3 DNA follows: TGTGCCAGCAGCCAACCCGGGACAGAGAATGAAGCTTTCTTT.